This T cell receptor beta chain was recovered during a study of T-cell reconstitution after alpha-beta-depleted transplantation in children. There are a few counts of this clonotype. The CDR3 extends over 12 amino acids. CDR1 is LGHDT, CDR2 YNNKEL, per germline (reference sequence). With 6 bases removed from V and 5 bases from J, the gap between germline ends came to 11 bases. As it was prepared, the TCRbeta library received unique molecular identifiers. A single record per CDR3 protein comes from TCRdb applying MiXCR to the PCR reads. The data show about 540,000 distinct CDR3 sequences, around 20% seen once.

Here the sequenced sample was PBMCs from the stem cell graft donor, taken from the stem cell graft. The chain combines TRBV3-1 with TRBJ2-7; D is perhaps TRBD1 (6 bases). The receptor was isolated from a human donor who donated a stem cell graft to a child with acute lymphoblastic leukemia. The CDR3: CASRLTGHEQYF. In DNA form, the CDR3 reads TGTGCCAGCAGATTAACAGGGCACGAGCAGTACTTC.